This is a list of T cell receptor beta chains from one sample in a study of blood T cell repertoires in COVID-19. Repertoires were generated with immunoSEQ multiplex PCR, while TCRdb's copy carries only in-frame clones and drops some. The sample consists of 200,000 or so clones, around four fifths of them appearing once. What was sequenced was peripheral blood. Receptors were obtained from a woman in her twenties or thirties with acute or convalescent COVID-19. CDR3s include the opening cysteine and the closing phenylalanine or tryptophan. D genes are given only for firm matches. A clone size is listed for some rows: how often the clone was seen (once, few, many), or a class if it is expanded.

d_gene: TRBD1
j_gene: TRBJ1-5
v_gene: TRBV19
abundance: NA
CDR3nt: TGTGCCAGTAGTATACGACAGGGATACAATCAGCCCCAGCATTTT
CDR3aa: CASSIRQGYNQPQHF

d_gene: TRBD2
j_gene: TRBJ2-1
v_gene: TRBV7-2
abundance: NA
CDR3nt: TGTGCCAGCAGCCAACGGGGGGGTTTTTCGGACAATGAGCAGTTCTTC
CDR3aa: CASSQRGGFSDNEQFF

d_gene: TRBD2
j_gene: TRBJ2-7
v_gene: TRBV7-2
abundance: NA
CDR3nt: TGTGCCAGCAGCAGACGGACTAGCGGCTACGAGCAGTACTTC
CDR3aa: CASSRRTSGYEQYF

d_gene: NA
j_gene: TRBJ2-7
v_gene: TRBV27
abundance: NA
CDR3nt: TGTGCCAGCAGTTTATTGGGGGGGCGGTACGAGCAGTACTTC
CDR3aa: CASSLLGGRYEQYF

d_gene: NA
j_gene: TRBJ2-5
v_gene: TRBV6-2/TRBV6-3
abundance: NA
CDR3nt: TGTGCCAGCAGTTACCCGTTGGGGGGGCTCCAAGAGACCCAGTACTTC
CDR3aa: CASSYPLGGLQETQYF

d_gene: NA
j_gene: TRBJ2-1
v_gene: TRBV18
abundance: once
CDR3nt: TGTGCCAGCTCACCACGGGCGAATGAGCAGTTCTTC
CDR3aa: CASSPRANEQFF

d_gene: NA
j_gene: TRBJ2-1
v_gene: TRBV29-1
abundance: NA
CDR3nt: TGCAGTCATACCTTGGGGGGGGGCGATGAGCAGTTCTTC
CDR3aa: CSHTLGGGDEQFF

d_gene: NA
j_gene: TRBJ1-6
v_gene: TRBV7-8
abundance: NA
CDR3nt: TGTGCCAGCAGCTCTTCGGGATCGGAGTTGGGGAATTCACCCCTCCACTTT
CDR3aa: CASSSSGSELGNSPLHF

d_gene: NA
j_gene: TRBJ2-3
v_gene: TRBV28
abundance: NA
CDR3nt: TGTGCCAGCAGTTTAAGCAGGGATGGGGCGACAGATACGCAGTATTTT
CDR3aa: CASSLSRDGATDTQYF

d_gene: NA
j_gene: TRBJ2-5
v_gene: TRBV6-2/TRBV6-3
abundance: once
CDR3nt: TGTGCCAGCAGTTACTTCCCTGGAACAGGGCGACAAGAGACCCAGTACTTC
CDR3aa: CASSYFPGTGRQETQYF

d_gene: NA
j_gene: TRBJ1-2
v_gene: TRBV19
abundance: once
CDR3nt: TGTGCCAGTAGTATAGTATCCGGGGACTATGGCTACACCTTC
CDR3aa: CASSIVSGDYGYTF

d_gene: NA
j_gene: TRBJ2-2
v_gene: TRBV7-2
abundance: NA
CDR3nt: TGTGCCAGCAGCTTAGACGGTGTAGGGGCCATTCACGCCGGGGAGCTGTTTTTT
CDR3aa: CASSLDGVGAIHAGELFF

d_gene: NA
j_gene: TRBJ1-5
v_gene: TRBV6-2/TRBV6-3
abundance: NA
CDR3nt: TGTGCCAGCAGTCCCTTTGCGGGGGCGGGCAATCAGCCCCAGCATTTT
CDR3aa: CASSPFAGAGNQPQHF

d_gene: TRBD1
j_gene: TRBJ1-6
v_gene: TRBV6-4
abundance: few
CDR3nt: TGTGCCAGCAGCCCCGGGACAGATAATTCACCCCTCCACTTT
CDR3aa: CASSPGTDNSPLHF

d_gene: NA
j_gene: TRBJ1-1
v_gene: TRBV5-5
abundance: NA
CDR3nt: TGTGCCAGCAGCTTGGGGGGCGACACTGAAGCTTTCTTT
CDR3aa: CASSLGGDTEAFF

d_gene: TRBD2
j_gene: TRBJ2-7
v_gene: TRBV28
abundance: NA
CDR3nt: TGTGCCAGCAGCCCTCGGGGGGTAGCCCCCTCCTACGAGCAGTACTTC
CDR3aa: CASSPRGVAPSYEQYF

d_gene: NA
j_gene: TRBJ2-7
v_gene: TRBV5-1
abundance: NA
CDR3nt: TGCGCCAGCAGCTTGGTTCCGGGACAAGCCTACGAGCAGTACTTC
CDR3aa: CASSLVPGQAYEQYF

d_gene: NA
j_gene: TRBJ1-5
v_gene: TRBV7-8
abundance: NA
CDR3nt: TGTGCCAGCAGCTTAGAAGGTGGGAGGCAGCCCCAGCATTTT
CDR3aa: CASSLEGGRQPQHF

d_gene: NA
j_gene: TRBJ1-5
v_gene: TRBV7-2
abundance: few
CDR3nt: TGTGCCAGCAGCTTAGAAGGGAGGAGGAATCAGCCCCAGCATTTT
CDR3aa: CASSLEGRRNQPQHF

d_gene: NA
j_gene: TRBJ2-1
v_gene: TRBV20-1
abundance: once
CDR3nt: TGCAGTGCTAGTGCTTCCTCGGGGTACTACAATGAGCAGTTCTTC
CDR3aa: CSASASSGYYNEQFF

d_gene: NA
j_gene: TRBJ2-1
v_gene: TRBV15
abundance: once
CDR3nt: TGTGCCACCAGCAGGGGAGGGACAGGTTGGGATGAGCAGTTCTTC
CDR3aa: CATSRGGTGWDEQFF

d_gene: TRBD2
j_gene: TRBJ2-1
v_gene: TRBV29-1
abundance: NA
CDR3nt: TGCAGCGTTGGGACCAGGACTAGCGGACGACACAATGAGCAGTTCTTC
CDR3aa: CSVGTRTSGRHNEQFF

d_gene: NA
j_gene: TRBJ2-7
v_gene: TRBV5-4
abundance: few
CDR3nt: TGTGCCAGCAGCTTGGACTCGGTTGGCGGCTACGAGCAGTACTTC
CDR3aa: CASSLDSVGGYEQYF

d_gene: NA
j_gene: TRBJ1-6
v_gene: TRBV10-2
abundance: NA
CDR3nt: TGCGCCAGCAGTTTGACAGAGAGGAATTCACCCCTCCACTTT
CDR3aa: CASSLTERNSPLHF

d_gene: TRBD2
j_gene: TRBJ2-5
v_gene: TRBV24-1
abundance: NA
CDR3nt: TGTGCCACCAGTGCTATCCTAGCGGGAGCCGGTCAAGAGACCCAGTACTTC
CDR3aa: CATSAILAGAGQETQYF

d_gene: NA
j_gene: TRBJ1-3
v_gene: TRBV7-8
abundance: once
CDR3nt: TGTGCCAGCATCTCGACAAGGTATCGAAACACCATATATTTT
CDR3aa: CASISTRYRNTIYF

d_gene: TRBD1
j_gene: TRBJ2-7
v_gene: TRBV7-6
abundance: NA
CDR3nt: TGTGCCAGCAGCCACAGGGGTGGCGAGCAGTACTTC
CDR3aa: CASSHRGGEQYF

d_gene: TRBD2
j_gene: TRBJ2-1
v_gene: TRBV7-7
abundance: NA
CDR3nt: TGTGCTAGCAGTGAGACCGGGACTAGCTACAATGAGCAGTTCTTC
CDR3aa: CASSETGTSYNEQFF

d_gene: NA
j_gene: TRBJ2-7
v_gene: TRBV4-3
abundance: NA
CDR3nt: TGCGCCAGCAGCCAAGATGAGGGAGGCGACGAGCAGTACTTC
CDR3aa: CASSQDEGGDEQYF

d_gene: NA
j_gene: TRBJ1-2
v_gene: TRBV7-9
abundance: NA
CDR3nt: TGTGCCAGCAGCCCCCCGGGGGTCAGGTCCTATGGCTACACCTTC
CDR3aa: CASSPPGVRSYGYTF

d_gene: NA
j_gene: TRBJ1-1
v_gene: TRBV5-1
abundance: few
CDR3nt: TGCGCCAGCAGCTTGGCCAGGCCGAACACTGAAGCTTTCTTT
CDR3aa: CASSLARPNTEAFF

d_gene: TRBD1
j_gene: TRBJ1-2
v_gene: TRBV29-1
abundance: NA
CDR3nt: TGCAGCGTTGAGGGGAACAGGGGGCGATCTGGCTACACCTTC
CDR3aa: CSVEGNRGRSGYTF

d_gene: NA
j_gene: TRBJ2-3
v_gene: TRBV19
abundance: NA
CDR3nt: TGTGCCAGTAGTATTCCCGCGGGACTCACAGATACGCAGTATTTT
CDR3aa: CASSIPAGLTDTQYF

d_gene: NA
j_gene: TRBJ1-3
v_gene: TRBV19
abundance: NA
CDR3nt: TGTGCCAGTAGCACACGAATAACCTCTGGAAACACCATATATTTT
CDR3aa: CASSTRITSGNTIYF

d_gene: NA
j_gene: TRBJ1-1
v_gene: TRBV3-1/TRBV3-2
abundance: NA
CDR3nt: TGTGCCAGCAGCCATACCAACAGGGACGGCGAAGCTTTCTTT
CDR3aa: CASSHTNRDGEAFF

d_gene: TRBD1
j_gene: TRBJ1-5
v_gene: TRBV28
abundance: NA
CDR3nt: TGTGCCAGCAGCGGACAGGGGGCCTTCAATGATGATCAGCCCCAGCATTTT
CDR3aa: CASSGQGAFNDDQPQHF

d_gene: NA
j_gene: TRBJ2-3
v_gene: TRBV5-1
abundance: NA
CDR3nt: TGCGCCAGCAGCCCCACTAGCACAGATACGCAGTATTTT
CDR3aa: CASSPTSTDTQYF

d_gene: NA
j_gene: TRBJ1-1
v_gene: TRBV14
abundance: NA
CDR3nt: TGTGCCAGCAGCCAAGGAGGAGCAACTGAAGCTTTCTTT
CDR3aa: CASSQGGATEAFF

d_gene: TRBD1
j_gene: TRBJ1-6
v_gene: TRBV5-1
abundance: few
CDR3nt: TGCGCCAGCAGCTTGACAGGGGAGAATTCACCCCTCCACTTT
CDR3aa: CASSLTGENSPLHF

d_gene: TRBD2
j_gene: TRBJ2-1
v_gene: TRBV4-3
abundance: NA
CDR3nt: TGCGCCAGCAGCAGAGGGAGCGGGGGCCACAATGAGCAGTTCTTC
CDR3aa: CASSRGSGGHNEQFF

d_gene: TRBD1
j_gene: TRBJ1-6
v_gene: TRBV30
abundance: NA
CDR3nt: TGTGCCTGGAGAGCTACAGGGGCCGGCTCACCCCTCCACTTT
CDR3aa: CAWRATGAGSPLHF

d_gene: TRBD1
j_gene: TRBJ2-1
v_gene: TRBV2
abundance: NA
CDR3nt: TGTGCCAGCAGCCTCAAGACAGGGGACAATGAGCAGTTCTTC
CDR3aa: CASSLKTGDNEQFF

d_gene: TRBD1
j_gene: TRBJ1-2
v_gene: TRBV5-8
abundance: NA
CDR3nt: TGTGCCAGCAGTCAGGGGGACAGGGGAAACTATGGCTACACCTTC
CDR3aa: CASSQGDRGNYGYTF

d_gene: NA
j_gene: TRBJ2-2
v_gene: TRBV28
abundance: NA
CDR3nt: TGTGCCAGCAGTCTGACAGTGAACACCGGGGAGCTGTTTTTT
CDR3aa: CASSLTVNTGELFF

d_gene: TRBD1
j_gene: TRBJ1-2
v_gene: TRBV24-1
abundance: NA
CDR3nt: TGTGCCACCAGTGACCCACTACGACAGGGGGACGGCTACACCTTC
CDR3aa: CATSDPLRQGDGYTF

d_gene: TRBD1
j_gene: TRBJ1-2
v_gene: TRBV19
abundance: NA
CDR3nt: TGTGCCAGTAGTATTGTAAGGACGACAGGGGCCTATGGCTACACCTTC
CDR3aa: CASSIVRTTGAYGYTF

d_gene: NA
j_gene: TRBJ2-3
v_gene: TRBV6-2/TRBV6-3
abundance: once
CDR3nt: TGTGCCAGCAGTAAACGACTACCGGATACGCAGTATTTT
CDR3aa: CASSKRLPDTQYF

d_gene: NA
j_gene: TRBJ1-5
v_gene: TRBV6-2/TRBV6-3
abundance: few
CDR3nt: TGTGCCAGCAGCCTCGGGACTCCCCTCGGCAATCAGCCCCAGCATTTT
CDR3aa: CASSLGTPLGNQPQHF

d_gene: TRBD1
j_gene: TRBJ2-1
v_gene: TRBV11-3
abundance: NA
CDR3nt: TGTGCCAGCGGAGTAGGACAGGCAAGCAATGAGCAGTTCTTC
CDR3aa: CASGVGQASNEQFF

d_gene: NA
j_gene: TRBJ2-2
v_gene: TRBV6-5
abundance: NA
CDR3nt: TGTGCCAGCAAGCTAACCACCCCCGGGGAGCTGTTTTTT
CDR3aa: CASKLTTPGELFF

d_gene: NA
j_gene: TRBJ1-2
v_gene: TRBV27
abundance: NA
CDR3nt: TGTGCCAGCAGTTTTCCGGGGGGCTTTGGCTACACCTTC
CDR3aa: CASSFPGGFGYTF

d_gene: NA
j_gene: TRBJ1-3
v_gene: TRBV18
abundance: NA
CDR3nt: TGTGCCAGCTCACTCAACACGGACTACTCTGGAAACACCATATATTTT
CDR3aa: CASSLNTDYSGNTIYF